This TCR beta chain originates from a study of T cells after yellow fever vaccination. Findings and limits, study-wide: Sorted repertoires could include abundant contaminating clonotypes from bulk cells.

Many counts were recorded for this clonotype. CDR3 length equals 14 residues. Trimming left V 1 base short and J 0 bases short, with 7 bases between. TCRdb reanalysed the 5' RACE reads using MiXCR and keeps one entry per CDR3 protein. The sample records about 85,000 distinct CDR3 sequences, approximately 12% being singletons. The source material was CD8+ T cells not binding an NS4B(214-222) dextramer, sorted from PBMCs, sampled roughly 20 days after the first yellow fever vaccination. The sequence derives from a young man who received the YFV17D yellow fever vaccine. The chain employs TRBV12-3 or TRBV12-4 and TRBJ2-7; no reliable D call. CDR3 sequence: CASSLGLNSYEQYF. CDR3 coding DNA: TGTGCCAGCAGTTTAGGATTGAACTCCTACGAGCAGTACTTC.